This T cell receptor beta chain was sequenced during a study of radiation and T cells in renal cell carcinoma. Study summary: Nephrectomy followed 15 Gy stereotactic body radiation by 4 weeks.

Time point indicated: baseline pretreatment blood. The treatment: 15 Gy SBRT to primary tumor, nephrectomy 4 weeks later. Clear cell pathology was present in this patient's renal cell carcinoma. Study-level points and caveats: No pretreatment tumor biopsies were available for baseline clonotypes. From baseline, blood top tumor clonotypes peaked at 2 weeks post-radiation.

This table comes from immunoSEQ multiplex PCR, and its TCRdb copy is limited to in-frame clones, with some not included. Seen here are some 50,000 clones, roughly 80% observed once, and the top ten hold about 31%. CDR3 length: 13 amino acids. Germline loops: CDR1 MGHRA, CDR2 YSYEKL. Deletions cut 1 base from V and 8 bases from J, with 8 bases between. About this clone: The antigen is undetermined.

This clonotype was obtained from a woman aged 70-85 years with renal cell carcinoma. This rearrangement joins TRBV4-1 to TRBJ1-4; TRBD1 might be the D (5 bases). Sample: blood, taken from a patient whose treatment included radiotherapy and nephrectomy. CDR3 amino acids: CASSQARTEKLFF. In DNA form, the CDR3 reads TGCGCCAGCAGCCAAGCACGGACAGAAAAACTGTTTTTT.